The 27 T cell receptor beta chains below come from one sample, sequenced in a study of blood T cell repertoires in COVID-19. Sequencing was performed with immunoSEQ multiplex PCR; in TCRdb, only in-frame clones are kept and a portion is missing. The table lists 130,000 to 150,000 clones, over 70% of them singletons. The sample taken for sequencing was peripheral blood. These receptor sequences come from a man between 70 and 80 years old who had recovered from COVID-19.

The V gene is TRBV7-8, the J gene TRBJ1-2, with TRBD1 matching 7 bases. Losses at the gene ends were 5 bases for V and 7 bases for J; bases not matched to a gene: 13. CDR3 length: 15 residues. From germline, CDR1 is SGHVS and CDR2 FQNEAQ. The chain's CDR3 is CASSPTGPSRGGYTF. Written as DNA, the CDR3 is TGTGCCAGCAGCCCGACAGGGCCTTCTCGGGGTGGCTACACCTTC.

The chain recombines TRBV5-1 with TRBJ2-2; D remains unclear. CDR3 length: 12 residues. V lost 7 bases, J lost 3 bases, and 7 bases lay in between. CDR1 is SGHRS, CDR2 YFSETQ, per germline. CDR3 loop: CASFSDTGELFF. For the CDR3, the DNA is TGCGCCAGCTTTTCGGACACCGGGGAGCTGTTTTTT.

This sequence joins TRBV20-1 and TRBJ2-3; TRBD2 matches at 7 bases. Trimming took 3 bases from V and 6 from J; bases not matched to a gene: 6. Germline-derived CDR1 and CDR2 are DFQATT and SNEGSKA (reference sequence). The CDR3 sequence is 13 residues long. The CDR3 loop reads CSASGGDGDTQYF. As DNA, the CDR3 is TGCAGTGCTAGTGGGGGGGATGGGGATACGCAGTATTTT.

This chain joins TRBV7-3 and TRBJ2-1, with TRBD2 identical over 7 bases. This CDR3 has 15 residues. The ends lost 2 bases at V and 9 bases at J; junction bases unmatched: 10. Germline assignment: CDR1 SGHTA and CDR2 FQGTGA. CDR3 residues: CASSLLSSGGSEQFF. CDR3 nucleotides: TGTGCCAGCAGCTTATTGTCTAGCGGTGGGAGTGAGCAGTTCTTC.

This chain uses TRBV19 with TRBJ2-7; 13 bases line up with TRBD2. This CDR3 comprises 16 residues. V was pared by 6 bases and J by 3 bases, with 8 bases of the junction left unmatched. Germline loops: CDR1 LNHDA, CDR2 SQIVND (reference sequence). The CDR3 region is CASSTRTSGSIYEQYF. DNA for the CDR3: TGTGCCAGTAGCACACGGACTAGCGGGAGTATCTACGAGCAGTACTTC. Full variable domain (missing parts from reference TRBV19 and TRBJ2-7): DGGITQSPKYLFRKEGQNVTLSCEQNLNHDAMYWYRQDPGQGLRLIYYSQIVNDFQKGDIAEGYSVSREKKESFPLTVTSAQKNPTAFYLCASSTRTSGSIYEQYFGPGTRLTVT.

V gene TRBV5-8 combines with J gene TRBJ2-7; 9 bases line up with TRBD2. Unmatched junction bases numbered 4, after V lost 0 bases and J lost 0 bases. The CDR3 totals 16 residues. CDR1 and CDR2 (germline): SGHTS, YDEGEE. CDR3 coding DNA: TGTGCCAGCAGCTTGGCTAGCGGGACGAGCTCCTACGAGCAGTACTTC. Residues: CASSLASGTSSYEQYF.

V and J are TRBV19 and TRBJ2-2; no definite D call. V was pared by 6 bases and J by 1 base, with 9 bases between. Germline V lookup: CDR1 LNHDA, CDR2 SQIVND (reference sequence). The CDR3 has 14 residues. Written as DNA, the CDR3 is TGTGCCAGTAGCACCACGGGGAACACCGGGGAGCTGTTTTTT. The encoded protein is CASSTTGNTGELFF.

This chain uses TRBV4-1 with TRBJ2-2, with D possibly being TRBD2 (6 bases). The germline V gene has CDR1 MGHRA and CDR2 YSYEKL. The CDR3 is 15 amino acids. V lost 0 bases and J 7 bases, leaving 12 bases between the germline ends. CDR3 coding DNA: TGCGCCAGCAGCCAAGAAAGGCTAGCGCGCGGGGAGCTGTTTTTT. Translated: CASSQERLARGELFF.

This chain links TRBV27 with TRBJ2-5, with D perhaps TRBD2 (5 bases). Trimming removed 2 bases from V and 4 bases from J, with 11 bases in between. The CDR3 is 14 amino acids. The germline V gene encodes CDR1 MNHEY and CDR2 SMNVEV (reference sequence). The CDR3 protein is CASSLVGSGETQYF. The DNA of the CDR3 is TGTGCCAGCAGTTTAGTGGGAAGCGGAGAGACCCAGTACTTC.

V usage is TRBV10-3 and J usage is TRBJ1-2; TRBD1 is a possible D gene (5 bases). Trimming removed 3 bases from V and 3 bases from J, with 14 bases in between. The germline V gene encodes CDR1 ENHRY and CDR2 SYGVKD. The CDR3 loop spans 15 amino acids. The CDR3 is CAISEPRGEDYGYTF. CDR3 bases: TGTGCCATCAGTGAACCGAGAGGGGAGGACTATGGCTACACCTTC.

The DNA for the CDR3 is TGTGCCTGGGAAGGCCTAGCGGGATCCGGGGAGCTGTTTTTT. This codes for CAWEGLAGSGELFF. This sequence joins TRBV30 and TRBJ2-2; TRBD2 aligns across 9 bases. The germline V gene has CDR1 GTSNPN and CDR2 SVGIG (reference sequence). V trimming: 5 bases; J trimming: 6 bases; junction bases outside the gene matches: 7. CDR3 size: 14 residues.

The CDR3 reads CASSEVAGGPLNEQFF. Here the CDR3 DNA reads TGTGCCAGCAGCGAGGTAGCGGGAGGGCCTCTCAATGAGCAGTTCTTC. The chain recombines TRBV11-2 with TRBJ2-1; 11 nucleotides agree with TRBD2. There are 16 residues in the CDR3. Germline CDR1 and CDR2: SGHAT and FQNNGV. V gave up 5 bases and J gave up 6 bases; unmatched junction bases: 9.

The chain joins TRBV5-1 to TRBJ1-5, with D tentatively TRBD1 (6 bases). CDR1 and CDR2 from the germline V gene are SGHRS and YFSETQ. Trimming cost V 4 bases and J 1 base, with 15 bases left between them. This CDR3 is built from 16 residues. CDR3 sequence reads: CASSQGQLGSNQPQHF. CDR3 DNA: TGCGCCAGCAGCCAAGGACAGCTTGGAAGCAATCAGCCCCAGCATTTT.

This sequence joins TRBV6-5 and TRBJ2-7; D unresolved. Trimming took 0 bases from V and 2 from J, leaving 8 bases between them. This CDR3 spans 14 amino acids. Per germline, CDR1 MNHEY and CDR2 SVGAGI. In DNA form, the CDR3 reads TGTGCCAGCAGTTACTCGAGTCAGGCCTACGAGCAGTACTTC. This sequence encodes CASSYSSQAYEQYF.

This chain joins TRBV27 and TRBJ2-1; D is unresolved. The V gene lost 4 bases and the J gene lost 0 bases, with 10 bases spanning the gap. Germline V gene sequence: CDR1 MNHEY, CDR2 SMNVEV (reference sequence). The CDR3 extends over 15 amino acids. The CDR3 spells CASSSDSSSYNEQFF. The CDR3 nucleotides read TGTGCCAGCAGTTCCGACTCTAGCTCCTACAATGAGCAGTTCTTC.

The chain has TRBV30 and TRBJ2-7; D remains unclear. Germline assignment: CDR1 GTSNPN and CDR2 SVGIG (reference sequence). V gave up 0 bases and J gave up 2 bases, with 8 bases separating them. The CDR3 totals 13 residues. This CDR3 is CAWSVRGPYEQYF. In DNA form, the CDR3 reads TGTGCCTGGAGTGTACGAGGTCCCTACGAGCAGTACTTC.

The chain is built from TRBV27 and TRBJ1-4; tentatively, D is TRBD1 (6 bases). V was trimmed by 6 bases and J by 7 bases, leaving 18 bases between them. The length of the CDR3 is 15 residues. Looked up from germline, CDR1 is MNHEY and CDR2 is SMNVEV (reference sequence). The CDR3 bases are TGTGCCAGCAGACAAGCAGGGGTCGTTGTTGAAAAACTGTTTTTT. This gives the protein CASRQAGVVVEKLFF.

The chain recombines TRBV6-5 with TRBJ1-1, with 7 bases aligning to TRBD1. Germline V gives CDR1 MNHEY, CDR2 SVGAGI. The V and J ends lost 6 bases and 2 bases, in that order; junction bases with no gene match: 6. This CDR3 spans 14 amino acids. The CDR3 is CASRGTVGNTEAFF. The CDR3 bases are TGTGCCAGCAGGGGGACAGTCGGCAACACTGAAGCTTTCTTT.

The chain recombines TRBV2 with TRBJ1-4; 8 nucleotides agree with TRBD1. Germline CDR1 and CDR2: SNHLY and FYNNEI. The CDR3 consists of 14 residues. V lost 3 bases to trimming and J lost 8 bases; unmatched junction nucleotides: 5. The CDR3 protein is CASSEDRALEKLFF. The DNA for the CDR3 is TGTGCCAGCAGTGAGGACAGGGCTTTGGAAAAACTGTTTTTT.

The J gene is TRBJ2-1, the V gene TRBV19; 12 bases line up with TRBD2. CDR3 length: 19 residues. J was trimmed by 0 bases and V by 7 bases; bases with no gene match: 13. The germline V gene has CDR1 LNHDA and CDR2 SQIVND (reference sequence). The CDR3 spells CASTQWGLAGQSSYNEQFF. As DNA, the CDR3 is TGTGCCAGTACCCAGTGGGGACTAGCGGGCCAGAGCTCCTACAATGAGCAGTTCTTC.

J is TRBJ1-1 and V is TRBV11-2, with a possible D match to TRBD1 (5 bases). V was pared by 1 base and J by 3 bases, with 15 bases between. Germline CDR1 is SGHAT and CDR2 is FQNNGV. This CDR3 has 16 amino acids. CDR3 nucleotide sequence: TGTGCCAGCAGCTTAGCAATGGGGCCAGGCCACACTGAAGCTTTCTTT. It codes for CASSLAMGPGHTEAFF.

This rearrangement joins TRBV4-1 to TRBJ2-7; TRBD2 agrees at 7 bases. The CDR3 contains 14 residues. Germline V CDR1 and CDR2: MGHRA, YSYEKL. After removal of 4 bases from V and 3 bases from J, the junction contained 6 bases not matched to a gene. In DNA form, the CDR3 reads TGCGCCAGCAGCCCTCCCACGGGAGGCTACGAGCAGTACTTC. Its protein is CASSPPTGGYEQYF.

This clone has just a few counts. J is TRBJ2-3 and V is TRBV5-4, with 8 bases that match TRBD2. Looked up from germline, CDR1 is SGHNT and CDR2 is YYREEE (reference sequence). The V segment lost 0 bases and the J segment 3 bases; nucleotides outside the gene matches: 3. This CDR3 spans 15 amino acids. The CDR3 nucleotides are TGTGCCAGCAGCTTGGCCTCTAGCGGGACAGATACGCAGTATTTT. The encoded protein is CASSLASSGTDTQYF. The entire variable domain, with the rest obtained from reference TRBV5-4 and TRBJ2-3, is as follows: ETGVTQSPTHLIKTRGQQVTLRCSSQSGHNTVSWYQQALGQGPQFIFQYYREEENGRGNFPPRFSGLQFPNYSSELNVNALELDDSALYLCASSLASSGTDTQYFGPGTRLTVL.

The chain uses TRBV19 and TRBJ1-2, with D unclear. Germline CDR1 is LNHDA and CDR2 is SQIVND (reference sequence). V was clipped by 4 bases and J by 4 bases, with 10 bases between them. The CDR3 sequence is 13 residues long. The CDR3 here is CASSTRVSYGYTF. The CDR3 DNA sequence: TGTGCCAGTAGTACCCGGGTCAGCTATGGCTACACCTTC. Filled out from reference TRBV19 and TRBJ1-2, the complete variable domain reads DGGITQSPKYLFRKEGQNVTLSCEQNLNHDAMYWYRQDPGQGLRLIYYSQIVNDFQKGDIAEGYSVSREKKESFPLTVTSAQKNPTAFYLCASSTRVSYGYTFGSGTRLTVV.

The DNA of the CDR3 is TGTGCCAGCAGCCAAGCGAGAGGTTTGGGGCCCCACTATGGCTACACCTTC. Its protein product is CASSQARGLGPHYGYTF. The rearrangement links TRBV3-1 (or the pseudogene TRBV3-2) to TRBJ1-2; tentative D call: TRBD1 (5 bases). V lost 1 base to trimming and J lost 3 bases, with 18 bases between them. Germline V gene sequence: CDR1 LGHDT, CDR2 YNNKEL (reference sequence). The CDR3 has 17 residues.

The chain joins TRBV3-1 (or the pseudogene TRBV3-2) to TRBJ2-1; TRBD1 matches 8 bases. The ends lost 4 bases at V and 5 bases at J; junction bases unmatched: 7. Germline V gene data show CDR1 as LGHDT and CDR2 as YNNKEL (reference sequence). The CDR3 extends over 15 amino acids. CDR3 residues: CASSRGTGKDNEQFF. The CDR3 DNA is TGTGCCAGCAGCCGTGGGACAGGCAAGGACAATGAGCAGTTCTTC.

This clone was counted a few times. The chain is built from TRBV18 and TRBJ2-2, with TRBD2 matching over 11 bases. Germline V gene sequence: CDR1 KGHSH, CDR2 LQKENI. The CDR3 is 16 residues long. Trimming removed 4 bases from V and 5 bases from J; junction bases left unmatched: 6. CDR3 loop: CASSRRGLADTGELFF. CDR3 coding DNA: TGTGCCAGCTCACGGCGGGGACTAGCGGATACCGGGGAGCTGTTTTTT. The variable domain in full, completed from reference TRBV18 and TRBJ2-2, reads NAGVMQNPRHLVRRRGQEARLRCSPMKGHSHVYWYRQLPEEGLKFMVYLQKENIIDESGMPKERFSAEFPKEGPSILRIQQVVRGDSAAYFCASSRRGLADTGELFFGEGSRLTVL.